Listed below are T cell receptor beta chains from one sample, sequenced in a study of cytomegalovirus exposure and HLA in healthy donors. The table came from immunoSEQ multiplex PCR; TCRdb's copy has only in-frame clones and leaves some out. This repertoire comprises 130,000 to 150,000 clones; its ten largest clones make up roughly 2.7%. Sequencing used PBMCs. Every receptor here comes from a man aged 40-49 years in good health and CMV-seronegative. Both conserved end residues are part of each CDR3. D genes are given only for firm matches.

d_gene: .; j_gene: TRBJ1-6; v_gene: TRBV19; CDR3aa: CASSEQRFGLKNSPLHF; CDR3nt: TGTGCCAGTAGTGAACAGCGATTCGGACTAAAAAATTCACCCCTCCACTTT
d_gene: .; j_gene: TRBJ2-7; v_gene: TRBV7-2; CDR3aa: CASSWLAGASYEQYF; CDR3nt: TGTGCCAGCAGTTGGTTGGCGGGGGCGTCATACGAGCAGTACTTC
d_gene: .; j_gene: TRBJ2-3; v_gene: TRBV9; CDR3aa: CASSAAVEDTQYF; CDR3nt: TGTGCCAGCAGCGCAGCGGTTGAGGATACGCAGTATTTT
d_gene: .; j_gene: TRBJ1-2; v_gene: TRBV6-6; CDR3aa: CASNPGGYGYTF; CDR3nt: TGTGCCAGCAATCCCGGGGGGTATGGCTACACCTTC
d_gene: .; j_gene: TRBJ2-7; v_gene: TRBV4-3; CDR3aa: CASSQVGAYEQYF; CDR3nt: TGCGCCAGCAGCCAAGTCGGGGCCTACGAGCAGTACTTC
d_gene: TRBD1; j_gene: TRBJ2-1; v_gene: TRBV4-1; CDR3aa: CASSPSGGQGSNEQFF; CDR3nt: TGCGCCAGCAGCCCTTCGGGGGGACAGGGTAGCAATGAGCAGTTCTTC
d_gene: .; j_gene: TRBJ2-7; v_gene: TRBV5-1; CDR3aa: CASSLVPTGEQYF; CDR3nt: TGCGCCAGCAGCTTGGTCCCAACAGGGGAGCAGTACTTC
d_gene: .; j_gene: TRBJ1-3; v_gene: TRBV7-2; CDR3aa: CASRRGEGGNTIYF; CDR3nt: TGTGCCAGTCGTAGAGGGGAGGGTGGAAACACCATATATTTT
d_gene: TRBD1; j_gene: TRBJ2-3; v_gene: TRBV7-8; CDR3aa: CASSLPGQASDTQYF; CDR3nt: TGTGCCAGCAGCCTGCCGGGACAGGCCTCAGATACGCAGTATTTT
d_gene: .; j_gene: TRBJ2-7; v_gene: TRBV6-1; CDR3aa: CASSLTGSYEQYF; CDR3nt: TGTGCCAGCAGCCTGACAGGATCCTACGAGCAGTACTTC
d_gene: .; j_gene: TRBJ1-1; v_gene: TRBV11-2; CDR3aa: CASSLDGLLNTEAFF; CDR3nt: TGTGCCAGCAGCTTAGATGGACTTCTGAACACTGAAGCTTTCTTT
d_gene: .; j_gene: TRBJ2-7; v_gene: TRBV28; CDR3aa: CASSFGGEQYF; CDR3nt: TGTGCCAGCAGTTTCGGGGGCGAGCAGTACTTC
d_gene: TRBD1; j_gene: TRBJ1-6; v_gene: TRBV2; CDR3aa: CASVGDRVAPLHF; CDR3nt: TGTGCCAGCGTTGGGGACAGGGTTGCACCCCTCCACTTT
d_gene: .; j_gene: TRBJ1-5; v_gene: TRBV27; CDR3aa: CASRETAPNGAQHF; CDR3nt: TGTGCCAGCAGGGAGACGGCTCCCAATGGTGCCCAGCATTTT
d_gene: .; j_gene: TRBJ2-7; v_gene: TRBV5-6; CDR3aa: CASSPGYGGYEQYF; CDR3nt: TGTGCCAGCAGCCCTGGGTACGGAGGCTACGAGCAGTACTTC
d_gene: TRBD2; j_gene: TRBJ2-2; v_gene: TRBV29-1; CDR3aa: CSAQGLALAGGELFF; CDR3nt: TGCAGCGCCCAGGGACTAGCTTTAGCAGGAGGGGAGCTGTTTTTT
d_gene: .; j_gene: TRBJ1-2; v_gene: TRBV19; CDR3aa: CASSRSNLYGYTF; CDR3nt: TGTGCCAGTAGTAGGAGTAACCTCTATGGCTACACCTTC
d_gene: TRBD1; j_gene: TRBJ2-7; v_gene: TRBV19; CDR3aa: CASSILPTGRTYEQYF; CDR3nt: TGTGCCAGTAGTATACTACCGACAGGGAGAACCTACGAGCAGTACTTC
d_gene: .; j_gene: TRBJ2-1; v_gene: TRBV20-1; CDR3aa: CSARDPQSQFF; CDR3nt: TGCAGTGCTAGAGATCCCCAGTCCCAGTTCTTC
d_gene: .; j_gene: TRBJ1-6; v_gene: TRBV19; CDR3aa: CASSIDRGNSPLHF; CDR3nt: TGTGCCAGTAGTATAGATAGGGGAAATTCACCCCTCCACTTT
d_gene: .; j_gene: TRBJ1-5; v_gene: TRBV4-1; CDR3aa: CASSQDGGGNQPQHF; CDR3nt: TGCGCCAGCAGCCAAGATGGAGGGGGCAATCAGCCCCAGCATTTT
d_gene: TRBD2; j_gene: TRBJ2-1; v_gene: TRBV6-1; CDR3aa: CASLAGGVHNEQFF; CDR3nt: TGTGCCAGCTTAGCGGGGGGGGTTCATAATGAGCAGTTCTTC
d_gene: .; j_gene: TRBJ2-5; v_gene: TRBV10-3; CDR3aa: CAISESIVKETQYF; CDR3nt: TGTGCCATCAGTGAAAGCATAGTTAAGGAGACCCAGTACTTC
d_gene: TRBD1; j_gene: TRBJ1-1; v_gene: TRBV19; CDR3aa: CASSIGLGTGSSGDEAFF; CDR3nt: TGTGCCAGTAGTATAGGACTGGGGACAGGTTCGTCGGGGGATGAGGCTTTCTTT
d_gene: TRBD1; j_gene: TRBJ2-7; v_gene: TRBV5-1; CDR3aa: CASSVDRSIGYEQYF; CDR3nt: TGCGCCAGCAGCGTGGACAGGTCTATTGGGTACGAGCAGTACTTC
d_gene: .; j_gene: TRBJ2-7; v_gene: TRBV19; CDR3aa: CASSIGQAAYEQYF; CDR3nt: TGTGCCAGTAGTATAGGACAGGCAGCCTACGAGCAGTACTTC
d_gene: TRBD1; j_gene: TRBJ2-7; v_gene: TRBV28; CDR3aa: CASSRTGYEQYF; CDR3nt: TGTGCCAGCAGCCGGACAGGGTACGAGCAGTACTTC
d_gene: TRBD1; j_gene: TRBJ1-2; v_gene: TRBV19; CDR3aa: CASRPGTAFSMGYTF; CDR3nt: TGTGCCAGTAGACCCGGGACAGCCTTCTCTATGGGCTACACCTTC
d_gene: .; j_gene: TRBJ1-3; v_gene: TRBV18; CDR3aa: CASSLGSSSGNTIYF; CDR3nt: TGTGCCAGCTCACTGGGGAGCAGCTCTGGAAACACCATATATTTT
d_gene: .; j_gene: TRBJ2-1; v_gene: TRBV5-1; CDR3aa: CASSLGGAVGSEQFF; CDR3nt: TGCGCCAGCAGCTTAGGGGGGGCCGTGGGTTCTGAGCAGTTCTTC
d_gene: .; j_gene: TRBJ1-3; v_gene: TRBV5-1; CDR3aa: CASSLSVFSGNTIYF; CDR3nt: TGCGCCAGCAGCTTGTCGGTGTTCTCTGGAAACACCATATATTTT